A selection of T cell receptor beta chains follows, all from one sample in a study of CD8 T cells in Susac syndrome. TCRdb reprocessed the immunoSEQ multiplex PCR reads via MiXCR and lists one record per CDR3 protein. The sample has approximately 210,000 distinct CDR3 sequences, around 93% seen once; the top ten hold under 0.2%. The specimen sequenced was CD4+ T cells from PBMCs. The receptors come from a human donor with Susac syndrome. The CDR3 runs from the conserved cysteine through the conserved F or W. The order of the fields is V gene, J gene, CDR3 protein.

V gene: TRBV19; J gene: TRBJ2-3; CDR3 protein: CASNTGQESTDTQYF
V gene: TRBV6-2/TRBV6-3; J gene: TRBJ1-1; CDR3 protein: CASTDRVTEAFF
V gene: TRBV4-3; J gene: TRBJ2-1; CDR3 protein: CASSNQVRDEQFF
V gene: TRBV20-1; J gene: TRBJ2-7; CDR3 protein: CSASSGSLYEQYF
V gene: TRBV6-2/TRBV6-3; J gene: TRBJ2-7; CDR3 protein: CASSTNRNEQYF
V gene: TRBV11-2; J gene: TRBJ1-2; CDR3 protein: CASSLGLGQTYGYTF
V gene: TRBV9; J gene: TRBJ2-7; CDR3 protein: CASSGGSGPTYEQYF
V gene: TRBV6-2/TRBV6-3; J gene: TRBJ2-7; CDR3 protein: CASSSSPRALEQYF
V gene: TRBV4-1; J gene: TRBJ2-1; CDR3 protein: CASSQEQAAGSRNEQFF
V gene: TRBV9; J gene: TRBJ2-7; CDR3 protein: CASSATTGVKDEQYF
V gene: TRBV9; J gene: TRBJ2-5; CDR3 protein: CASSVSSTGETQYF
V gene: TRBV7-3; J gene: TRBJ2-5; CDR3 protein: CASSRTSYGETQYF
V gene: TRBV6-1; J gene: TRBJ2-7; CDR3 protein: CASSKSRTLRSYEQYF
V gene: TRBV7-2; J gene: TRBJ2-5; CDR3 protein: CASNIPGGGGETQYF
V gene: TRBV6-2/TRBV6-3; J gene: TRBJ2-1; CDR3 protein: CASSFSTGEQFF
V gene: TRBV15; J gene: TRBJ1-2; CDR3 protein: CATSRSLAILGRRNYGYTF
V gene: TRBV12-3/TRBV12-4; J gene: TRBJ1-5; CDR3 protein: CASSTSVKMQPQHF
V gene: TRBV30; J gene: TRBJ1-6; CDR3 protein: CAWRGRDSYNSPLHF
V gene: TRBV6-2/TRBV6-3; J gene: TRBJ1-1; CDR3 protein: CASSRTPYNTEAFF
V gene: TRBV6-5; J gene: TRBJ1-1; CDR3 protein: CASTRGIEAFF